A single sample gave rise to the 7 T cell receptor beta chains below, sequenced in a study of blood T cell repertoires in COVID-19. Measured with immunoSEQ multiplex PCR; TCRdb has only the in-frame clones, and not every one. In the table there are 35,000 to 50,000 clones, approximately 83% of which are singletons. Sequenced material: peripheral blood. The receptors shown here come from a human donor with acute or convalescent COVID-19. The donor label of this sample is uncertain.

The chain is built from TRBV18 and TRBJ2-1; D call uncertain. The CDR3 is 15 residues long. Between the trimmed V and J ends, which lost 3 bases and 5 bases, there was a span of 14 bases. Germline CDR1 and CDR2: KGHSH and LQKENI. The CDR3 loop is CASSPNTGSDNEQFF. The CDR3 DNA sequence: TGTGCCAGCTCACCTAATACCGGGTCAGACAATGAGCAGTTCTTC.

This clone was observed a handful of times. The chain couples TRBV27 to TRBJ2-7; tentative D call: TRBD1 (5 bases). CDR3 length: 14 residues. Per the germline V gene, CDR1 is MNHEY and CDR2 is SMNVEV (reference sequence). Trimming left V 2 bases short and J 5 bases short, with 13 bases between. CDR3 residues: CASSLGSGYDEQYF. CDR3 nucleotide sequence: TGTGCCAGCAGTTTAGGGTCAGGGTACGACGAGCAGTACTTC.

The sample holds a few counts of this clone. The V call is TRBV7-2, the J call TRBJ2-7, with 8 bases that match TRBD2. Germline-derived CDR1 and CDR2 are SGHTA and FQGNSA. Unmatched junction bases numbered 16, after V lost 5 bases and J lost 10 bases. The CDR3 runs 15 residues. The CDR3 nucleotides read TGTGCCAGCAGCGTAGTTAGCGGGACGGAGCCAGAACAGTACTTC. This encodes CASSVVSGTEPEQYF.

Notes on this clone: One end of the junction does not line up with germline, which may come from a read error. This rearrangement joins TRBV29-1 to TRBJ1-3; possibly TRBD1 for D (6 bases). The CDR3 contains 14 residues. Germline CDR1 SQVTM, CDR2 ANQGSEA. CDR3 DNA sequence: TGCAGCGTCGAAGGGGGGCGAAAGGGAAACACCATATATTTT. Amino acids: CSVEGGRKGNTIYF.

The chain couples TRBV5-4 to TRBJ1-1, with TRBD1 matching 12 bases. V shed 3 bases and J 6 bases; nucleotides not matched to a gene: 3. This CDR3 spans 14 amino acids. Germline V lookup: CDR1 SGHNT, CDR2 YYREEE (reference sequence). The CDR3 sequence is CASSSRDRGPEAFF. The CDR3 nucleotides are TGTGCCAGCAGCTCCCGGGACAGGGGGCCTGAAGCTTTCTTT.

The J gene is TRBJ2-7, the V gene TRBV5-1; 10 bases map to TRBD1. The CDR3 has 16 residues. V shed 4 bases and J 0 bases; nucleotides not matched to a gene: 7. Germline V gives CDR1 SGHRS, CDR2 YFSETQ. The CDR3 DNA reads TGCGCCAGCAGCACGACAGGGGGCGGCTTCTCCTACGAGCAGTACTTC. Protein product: CASSTTGGGFSYEQYF. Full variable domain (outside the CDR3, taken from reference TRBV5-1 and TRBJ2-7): KAGVTQTPRYLIKTRGQQVTLSCSPISGHRSVSWYQQTPGQGLQFLFEYFSETQRNKGNFPGRFSGRQFSNSRSEMNVSTLELGDSALYLCASSTTGGGFSYEQYFGPGTRLTVT.

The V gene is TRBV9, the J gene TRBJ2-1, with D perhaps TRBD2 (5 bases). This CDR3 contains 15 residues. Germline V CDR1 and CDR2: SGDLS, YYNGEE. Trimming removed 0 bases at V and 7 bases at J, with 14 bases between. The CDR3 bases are TGTGCCAGCAGCGTAGGAACACTAGGAGCTAATGAGCAGTTCTTC. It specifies CASSVGTLGANEQFF. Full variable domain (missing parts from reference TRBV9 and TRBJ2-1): DSGVTQTPKHLITATGQRVTLRCSPRSGDLSVYWYQQSLDQGLQFLIQYYNGEERAKGNILERFSAQQFPDLHSELNLSSLELGDSALYFCASSVGTLGANEQFFGPGTRLTVL.